These T cell receptor beta chains were read from a single sample in a study of T cells in Graves' hyperthyroidism and ophthalmopathy. TCRdb passed the multiplex PCR reads through MiXCR, listing each CDR3 protein once. The table has hundreds of thousands of distinct CDR3 sequences, less than 45% seen once. Sample: peripheral blood or thyroid tissue (not recorded which). These receptors came from an adult man with Graves' disease, either hyperthyroidism or ophthalmopathy (not recorded which). Both conserved end residues are part of each CDR3. A D gene is named only where the DNA matches it firmly. Part of the rows lack a size; the others show once, few, many or a class for expanded clones.

>.|.|TRBJ1-2|TRBV6-5
CASIPRGGQRDGYTF
TGTGCCAGCATTCCCCGGGGGGGGCAACGTGATGGCTACACCTTC
>many|TRBD1|TRBJ1-3|TRBV13
CASSHTGAGNTIYF
TGTGCCAGCAGCCACACAGGGGCAGGAAACACCATATATTTT
>.|.|TRBJ2-2|TRBV29-1
CSVEEDISTGELFF
TGCAGCGTTGAAGAGGATATTAGCACCGGGGAGCTGTTTTTT
>.|.|TRBJ2-7|TRBV20-1
CSARDQSSSYEQYF
TGCAGTGCTAGAGATCAGAGTAGCTCCTACGAGCAGTACTTC
>.|.|TRBJ2-7|TRBV7-9
CASSPQGRTYEQYF
TGTGCCAGCAGCCCACAGGGACGGACCTACGAGCAGTACTTC
>few|TRBD1|TRBJ2-2|TRBV12-3/TRBV12-4
CASSRGTGGNGELFF
TGTGCCAGCAGCCGCGGGACAGGGGGAAACGGGGAGCTGTTTTTT
>.|.|TRBJ2-5|TRBV2
CASTLQGQETQYF
TGTGCCAGCACCCTGCAGGGCCAAGAGACCCAGTACTTC
>.|TRBD2|TRBJ2-7|TRBV20-1
CSALAGGWSEQYF
TGCAGTGCCTTAGCGGGAGGCTGGTCCGAGCAGTACTTC
>many|.|TRBJ1-5|TRBV6-5
CASTSDGNQPQHF
TGTGCCAGCACCTCGGACGGCAATCAGCCCCAGCATTTT
>.|.|TRBJ1-1|TRBV25-1
CASSASPQNTEAFF
TGTGCCAGCAGTGCTAGTCCTCAGAACACTGAAGCTTTCTTT
>.|.|TRBJ1-3|TRBV7-2
CASSLEVAGNTIYF
TGTGCCAGCAGCTTAGAGGTTGCTGGAAACACCATATATTTT
>.|.|TRBJ1-6|TRBV7-9
CASSLLQVGNSPLHF
TGTGCCAGCAGCTTACTACAGGTGGGTAATTCACCCCTCCACTTT
>.|.|TRBJ1-1|TRBV2
CASSRGITEAFF
TGTGCCAGCAGTCGGGGAATCACTGAAGCTTTCTTT
>few|TRBD1|TRBJ2-5|TRBV4-1
CASSQGQGAAQETQYF
TGCGCCAGCAGCCAAGGACAGGGGGCGGCCCAAGAGACCCAGTACTTC
>.|.|TRBJ1-5|TRBV2
CASRERQPQHF
TGTGCCAGCAGAGAACGCCAGCCCCAGCATTTT
>many|.|TRBJ2-6|TRBV15
CATSPKLGGAAGANVLTF
TGTGCCACCAGCCCAAAGCTGGGGGGCGCGGCCGGGGCCAACGTCCTGACTTTC
>many|.|TRBJ2-2|TRBV2
CASSWNTGELFF
TGTGCCAGCAGCTGGAACACCGGGGAGCTGTTTTTT
>many|TRBD1|TRBJ1-5|TRBV24-1
CATSDSDRGPYSNQPQHF
TGTGCCACCAGTGATTCGGACAGGGGCCCCTATAGCAATCAGCCCCAGCATTTT
>many|.|TRBJ1-1|TRBV29-1
CSVDDGATEAFF
TGCAGCGTTGATGACGGGGCGACTGAAGCTTTCTTT
>few|.|TRBJ2-7|TRBV6-9
CASRWRGYEQYF
TGTGCCAGCAGGTGGAGGGGCTACGAGCAGTACTTC
>many|.|TRBJ1-1|TRBV29-1
CSVVRGMNTEAFF
TGCAGCGTTGTACGGGGGATGAACACTGAAGCTTTCTTT
>few|.|TRBJ1-2|TRBV14
CASSQGGLRIGYTF
TGTGCCAGCAGCCAAGGGGGCTTAAGGATTGGCTACACCTTC
>.|.|TRBJ2-2|TRBV2
CASSDSGTGLFF
TGTGCCAGCAGTGATAGTGGGACTGGGCTGTTTTTT
>many|TRBD1|TRBJ1-1|TRBV5-6
CASSWARDRDVF
TGTGCCAGCAGCTGGGCCCGAGACAGGGACGTCTTT
>many|.|TRBJ2-5|TRBV7-2
CASSPRRDQETQYF
TGTGCCAGCAGCCCCCGGCGCGACCAAGAGACCCAGTACTTC
>once|.|TRBJ2-2|TRBV5-1
CASSPAGPTAGELFF
TGCGCCAGCAGTCCTGCAGGGCCGACTGCCGGGGAGCTGTTTTTT
>.|.|TRBJ1-3|TRBV20-1
CSARVAPGSGNTIYF
TGCAGTGCTAGAGTTGCGCCCGGCTCTGGAAACACCATATATTTT
>few|.|TRBJ1-4|TRBV7-9
CASSRQFATNEKLFF
TGTGCCAGCAGTCGACAGTTTGCAACTAATGAAAAACTGTTTTTT
>.|.|TRBJ1-4|TRBV9
CASSGGAGDEKLFF
TGTGCCAGCAGCGGTGGGGCAGGGGATGAAAAACTGTTTTTT
>few|.|TRBJ1-1|TRBV29-1
CSVPTSLVGVNTEAFF
TGCAGCGTTCCGACATCCCTGGTCGGGGTGAACACTGAAGCTTTCTTT
>few|.|TRBJ2-1|TRBV24-1
CATSDPDSYNEQFF
TGTGCCACCAGTGACCCGGACAGTTACAATGAGCAGTTCTTC
>many|.|TRBJ1-1|TRBV10-3
CAISESSRRNTEAFF
TGTGCCATCAGTGAGTCGAGCAGGAGAAACACTGAAGCTTTCTTT
>.|TRBD1|TRBJ2-7|TRBV2
CASSDPGGFEQYF
TGTGCCAGCAGTGATCCAGGGGGCTTCGAGCAGTACTTC
>once|TRBD1|TRBJ1-6|TRBV6-5
CASSYRQGQTYNSPLHF
TGTGCCAGCAGTTATAGGCAGGGACAGACCTATAATTCACCCCTCCACTTT
>few|.|TRBJ1-1|TRBV5-1
CASSKHPGKGDTEAFF
TGCGCCAGCAGCAAGCATCCAGGGAAGGGTGACACTGAAGCTTTCTTT
>many|.|TRBJ1-3|TRBV7-2
CASSHGGNTIYF
TGTGCCAGCAGCCATGGAGGAAACACCATATATTTT
>.|.|TRBJ1-4|TRBV11-2
CASSSPLGTATNEKLFF
TGTGCCAGCAGCTCACCCCTGGGTACAGCAACTAATGAAAAACTGTTTTTT
>.|.|TRBJ2-7|TRBV7-9
CASSSGFGEQYF
TGTGCCAGCAGCTCAGGGTTTGGCGAGCAGTACTTC
>.|.|TRBJ1-4|TRBV7-8
CASSLQDEKLFF
TGTGCCAGCAGCTTACAGGATGAAAAACTGTTTTTT
>.|.|TRBJ1-2|TRBV6-1
CASRIAWEFWRGYGYTF
TGTGCCAGCAGAATCGCCTGGGAATTCTGGAGGGGCTATGGCTACACCTTC
>.|TRBD2|TRBJ2-5|TRBV29-1
CSVDVTSGSQETQYF
TGCAGCGTTGACGTGACTAGCGGGAGCCAAGAGACCCAGTACTTC
>.|TRBD1|TRBJ1-4|TRBV7-4
CASSPGTETNEKLFF
TGTGCCAGCAGTCCGGGGACAGAAACTAATGAAAAACTGTTTTTT
>many|.|TRBJ1-4|TRBV2
CASSRRTNEKLFF
TGTGCCAGCAGCCGGAGAACTAATGAAAAACTGTTTTTT
>many|.|TRBJ1-1|TRBV20-1
CSARRGTNTEAFF
TGCAGTGCTAGACGGGGGACGAACACTGAAGCTTTCTTT
>.|.|TRBJ1-1|TRBV6-5
CASSEAPGSEAFF
TGTGCCAGCAGTGAAGCTCCAGGCTCTGAAGCTTTCTTT
>few|.|TRBJ1-1|TRBV9
CASGSALRETEAFF
TGTGCCAGCGGATCGGCTTTGAGGGAAACTGAAGCTTTCTTT
>many|.|TRBJ1-2|TRBV7-9
CASSRDSDGYTF
TGTGCCAGCAGCAGAGACAGTGATGGCTACACCTTC
>many|.|TRBJ1-2|TRBV10-3
CAISGGGTGYTF
TGTGCCATCAGTGGTGGGGGTACTGGCTACACCTTC
>few|TRBD1|TRBJ1-2|TRBV10-3
CAISESLQGASGYTF
TGTGCCATCAGTGAGTCTCTACAGGGGGCAAGTGGCTACACCTTC
>few|TRBD1|TRBJ2-7|TRBV15
CATSTPGQGFPYEQYF
TGTGCCACCAGCACGCCGGGACAGGGTTTTCCCTACGAGCAGTACTTC